These T cell receptor beta chains were read from a single sample in a study of human T cells and chemical hapten exposure. TCRdb fed the RACE reads into MiXCR, producing one record per CDR3 protein. The sample includes more than 80,000 distinct CDR3 sequences, under 9% seen only once; the top ten take around 1.5%. The sequencing used whole blood, collected in connection with sensitization to the hapten diphenylcyclopropenone (DPC). The receptors come from a woman under 40 with alopecia areata. Some clones in this sample may be carry-over from other donors' samples. Both conserved end residues are part of each CDR3. A D gene is named only where the DNA matches it firmly. Where a row states a size, it is once, few, many or the class of an expanded clone; other rows omit it.

clone_size: -; cdr3_length: 14; d_call: -; j_call: TRBJ1-2; v_call: TRBV6-5; cdr3_aa: CASSYERGGSGYTF; cdr3_nt: TGTGCCAGCAGTTATGAGCGGGGAGGTAGTGGCTACACCTTC
clone_size: many; cdr3_length: 12; d_call: -; j_call: TRBJ2-7; v_call: TRBV7-9; cdr3_aa: CATDPGLYEQYF; cdr3_nt: TGTGCCACCGACCCCGGGTTGTACGAGCAGTACTTC
clone_size: many; cdr3_length: 17; d_call: -; j_call: TRBJ1-5; v_call: TRBV20-1; cdr3_aa: CSASFDGGTLVNQPQHF; cdr3_nt: TGCAGTGCTAGTTTTGATGGGGGTACGTTAGTTAATCAGCCCCAGCATTTT
clone_size: many; cdr3_length: 14; d_call: -; j_call: TRBJ2-2; v_call: TRBV3-1; cdr3_aa: CASSQDRITGELFF; cdr3_nt: TGTGCCAGCAGCCAAGACAGGATCACCGGGGAGCTGTTTTTT
clone_size: many; cdr3_length: 16; d_call: -; j_call: TRBJ2-7; v_call: TRBV3-1; cdr3_aa: CASSQDLGTAPLEQYF; cdr3_nt: TGTGCCAGCAGCCAAGATCTAGGGACGGCGCCTTTGGAGCAGTACTTC
clone_size: many; cdr3_length: 13; d_call: -; j_call: TRBJ2-1; v_call: TRBV7-8; cdr3_aa: CASSRAAMDEQFF; cdr3_nt: TGTGCCAGCAGCCGAGCCGCCATGGATGAGCAGTTCTTC
clone_size: -; cdr3_length: 14; d_call: TRBD1; j_call: TRBJ1-4; v_call: TRBV2; cdr3_aa: CASTPDRGSEKLFF; cdr3_nt: TGTGCCAGCACCCCGGACAGGGGGAGTGAAAAACTGTTTTTT
clone_size: many; cdr3_length: 15; d_call: -; j_call: TRBJ1-2; v_call: TRBV20-1; cdr3_aa: CSALGTEQAHYGYTF; cdr3_nt: TGCAGTGCTTTAGGGACGGAACAAGCACACTATGGCTACACCTTC
clone_size: many; cdr3_length: 15; d_call: TRBD2; j_call: TRBJ2-4; v_call: TRBV20-1; cdr3_aa: CSANAPGLAGNIQYF; cdr3_nt: TGCAGTGCTAATGCTCCGGGACTAGCGGGGAACATTCAGTACTTC
clone_size: many; cdr3_length: 15; d_call: -; j_call: TRBJ2-2; v_call: TRBV3-1; cdr3_aa: CASSQGPRGTGELFF; cdr3_nt: TGTGCCAGCAGCCAAGGTCCCCGAGGGACCGGGGAGCTGTTTTTT
clone_size: many; cdr3_length: 17; d_call: -; j_call: TRBJ1-6; v_call: TRBV3-1; cdr3_aa: CASSQVAQGSYNSPLHF; cdr3_nt: TGTGCCAGCAGCCAAGTTGCGCAGGGATCCTATAATTCACCCCTCCACTTT
clone_size: many; cdr3_length: 15; d_call: TRBD1; j_call: TRBJ2-2; v_call: TRBV12-3/TRBV12-4; cdr3_aa: CASSFIQGATGELFF; cdr3_nt: TGTGCCAGCAGTTTTATACAGGGGGCAACCGGGGAGCTGTTTTTT
clone_size: many; cdr3_length: 15; d_call: -; j_call: TRBJ2-7; v_call: TRBV11-2; cdr3_aa: CASSLQVIFSYEQYF; cdr3_nt: TGTGCCAGCAGCCTACAGGTCATTTTCTCCTACGAGCAGTACTTC